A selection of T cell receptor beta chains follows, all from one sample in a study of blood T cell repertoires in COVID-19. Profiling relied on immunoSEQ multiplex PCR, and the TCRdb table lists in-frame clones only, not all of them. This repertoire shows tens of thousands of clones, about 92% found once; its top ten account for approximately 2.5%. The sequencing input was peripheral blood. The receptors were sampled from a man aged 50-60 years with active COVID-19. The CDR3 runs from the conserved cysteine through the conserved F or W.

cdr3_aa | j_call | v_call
CASSFEGDEKLFF | TRBJ1-4 | TRBV27
CASSPRTGGSSYNSPLHF | TRBJ1-6 | TRBV18
CASSQAGGSRHF | TRBJ1-5 | TRBV14
CASSYRTGDQPQHF | TRBJ1-5 | TRBV2
CSASGSMNTEAFF | TRBJ1-1 | TRBV20-1
CASSPDRGRLGGELFF | TRBJ2-2 | TRBV28
CASSQGVTGGPGNTIYF | TRBJ1-3 | TRBV4-1
CASSSPYGGNYGYTF | TRBJ1-2 | TRBV21-1
CASNGRADRAGELFF | TRBJ2-2 | TRBV28
CAVQGERMNTEAFF | TRBJ1-1 | TRBV6-6
CASSEFSSREHRGAVF | TRBJ2-2 | TRBV6-1
CASSFRERSGNTIYF | TRBJ1-3 | TRBV5-5
CASSLAPGGYGYTF | TRBJ1-2 | TRBV7-8
CASASLGGEQFF | TRBJ2-1 | TRBV12-5
CASRRQGASQPQHF | TRBJ1-5 | TRBV2
CASSSIGGVAGELFF | TRBJ2-2 | TRBV2
CASSIWQGNNQPQHF | TRBJ1-5 | TRBV19